The clone carrying this T cell receptor (beta chain) was picked up one time. The sample belongs to a study of T cell responses to AZD1222 COVID-19 vaccine. Measured with immunoSEQ multiplex PCR; TCRdb has only the in-frame clones, and not every one. The data hold some 110,000 clones, with roughly 84% observed a single time. The starting material was peripheral blood, obtained on day 0 of AZD1222 vaccination. The TCR comes from an adult in good health.

The CDR3 DNA is TGTGCCAGCAGCTTGACGGGCTCGGTCTACAATGAGCAGTTCTTC. Protein sequence: CASSLTGSVYNEQFF. The genes are TRBV11-2 and TRBJ2-1; D is unclear. The CDR3 loop spans 15 amino acids. The germline V gene has CDR1 SGHAT and CDR2 FQNNGV. Trimming stripped 3 bases from V and 3 bases from J, with 12 bases between.